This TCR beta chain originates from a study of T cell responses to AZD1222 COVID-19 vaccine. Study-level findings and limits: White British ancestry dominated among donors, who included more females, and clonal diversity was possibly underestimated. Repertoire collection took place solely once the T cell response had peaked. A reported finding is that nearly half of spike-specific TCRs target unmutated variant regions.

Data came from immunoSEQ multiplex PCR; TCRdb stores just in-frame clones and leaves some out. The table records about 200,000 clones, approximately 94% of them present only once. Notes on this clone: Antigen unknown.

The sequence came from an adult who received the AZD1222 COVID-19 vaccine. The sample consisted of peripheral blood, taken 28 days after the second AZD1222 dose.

The DNA of the CDR3 is TGTGCCAGCAGTTCGCCCGCCTACGAGCAGTACTTC. It translates to CASSSPAYEQYF. V is TRBV6-2 or TRBV6-3 and J is TRBJ2-7; unclear D gene. Germline V gene lookup returns CDR1 MNHEY and CDR2 SVGEGT. CDR3 length: 12 residues. V lost 4 bases, J lost 2 bases, and 6 bases lay in between.